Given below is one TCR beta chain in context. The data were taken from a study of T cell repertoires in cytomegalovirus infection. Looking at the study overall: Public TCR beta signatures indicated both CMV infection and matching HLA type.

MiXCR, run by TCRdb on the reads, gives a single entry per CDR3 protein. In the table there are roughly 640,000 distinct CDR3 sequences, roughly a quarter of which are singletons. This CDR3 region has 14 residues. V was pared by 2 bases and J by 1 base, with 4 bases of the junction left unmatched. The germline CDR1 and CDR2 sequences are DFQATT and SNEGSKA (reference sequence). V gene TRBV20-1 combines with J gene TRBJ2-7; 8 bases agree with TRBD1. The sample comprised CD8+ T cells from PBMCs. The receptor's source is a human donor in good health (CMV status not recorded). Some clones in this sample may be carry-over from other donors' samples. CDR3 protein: CSARSRQGSYEQYF. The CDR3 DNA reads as TGCAGTGCTAGATCTCGACAGGGGTCCTACGAGCAGTACTTC.